This T cell receptor beta chain derives from a study of CD8 T cells in Susac syndrome. Reverse transcription of 0.5 to 1 ug RNA was carried out with random hexamers. TCRdb independently ran MiXCR on the immunoSEQ multiplex PCR reads; one entry per CDR3 protein. This sample has some 120,000 distinct CDR3 sequences, with around nine tenths found just once. TEMRA cells were FACS-enriched, while CD8+ and CD4+ T cells were negatively isolated. The CDR3 extends over 12 amino acids. The germline V gene has CDR1 KGHSH and CDR2 LQKENI. Trimming cost V 0 bases and J 5 bases, with 5 bases left between them. The sample was CD8+ T cells from PBMCs. The receptor's source is a human donor with multiple sclerosis. The J gene is TRBJ2-7, the V gene TRBV18; the D is unclear. CDR3 in amino acids: CASSPPGDEQYF. For the CDR3, the DNA is TGTGCCAGCTCACCACCGGGTGACGAGCAGTACTTC.